Shown below are 26 T cell receptor beta chains from a single sample sequenced in a study of cytomegalovirus exposure and HLA in healthy donors. PCR involved 60 Vbeta and 13 Jbeta primers. Produced via immunoSEQ multiplex PCR; TCRdb's table is partial and in-frame only. The sample records around 140,000 clones, approximately 82% being singletons. The sequencing sample was made of PBMCs. These receptors were obtained from a middle-aged man in good health and CMV-seronegative.

This chain joins TRBV10-1 and TRBJ2-7; TRBD2 agrees at 13 bases. Trimming cost V 8 bases and J 3 bases; bases outside gene matches: 7. The CDR3 covers 15 residues. Germline V gene data show CDR1 as WNHNN and CDR2 as SYGVQD (reference sequence). In nucleotides, the CDR3 is TGCGCCAGCGGAGGGGGGACTAGCGGGAACTACGAGCAGTACTTC. Translated: CASGGGTSGNYEQYF.

This clone appeared a few times. V usage is TRBV28 and J usage is TRBJ2-5; weak D call: TRBD2 (5 bases). The CDR3 consists of 16 residues. Germline values: CDR1 MDHEN, CDR2 SYDVKM. The ends were cut back, 2 bases at V and 2 bases at J, with 15 bases in the middle. The CDR3 is CASSLGRGPQQETQYF. The CDR3 bases are TGTGCCAGCAGTTTAGGGCGCGGGCCCCAACAAGAGACCCAGTACTTC.

This clone was observed a handful of times. The genes are TRBV2 and TRBJ2-1, with TRBD2 matching over 7 bases. CDR1 and CDR2 from the germline V gene are SNHLY and FYNNEI. The CDR3 is 15 residues long. The junction had 13 bases not matched to a gene; V was cut back by 5 bases and J by 9 bases. The CDR3 reads CASSYLLGGEGEQFF. For the CDR3, the DNA is TGTGCCAGCAGTTATCTCTTGGGGGGGGAGGGTGAGCAGTTCTTC. Supplemented by reference TRBV2 and TRBJ2-1, the full variable domain reads EPEVTQTPSHQVTQMGQEVILRCVPISNHLYFYWYRQILGQKVEFLVSFYNNEISEKSEIFDDQFSVERPDGSNFTLKIRSTKLEDSAMYFCASSYLLGGEGEQFFGPGTRLTVL.

V gene TRBV15 combines with J gene TRBJ2-5, with 7 bases identical to TRBD1. There are 15 residues in the CDR3. V lost 5 bases to trimming and J lost 2 bases; unmatched junction nucleotides: 8. Germline-derived CDR1 and CDR2 are LNHNV and YYDKDF (reference sequence). CDR3 region: CATSASRDRQETQYF. The CDR3 nucleotides read TGTGCCACCAGCGCCAGCCGGGACAGACAAGAGACCCAGTACTTC.

V gene TRBV5-6 combines with J gene TRBJ2-2, with 11 bases aligning to TRBD2. Germline CDR1 is SGHDT and CDR2 is YYEEEE. There are 15 residues in the CDR3. V shed 6 bases, J shed 0 bases, and the junction held 1 base outside the gene matches. CDR3 in DNA: TGTGCCAGCAAACTAGCGGGGGCGAACACCGGGGAGCTGTTTTTT. Translated: CASKLAGANTGELFF.

A few counts support this clone. V and J are TRBV10-3 and TRBJ1-1; a possible D gene is TRBD1 (5 bases). The CDR3 has 14 amino acids. Trimming removed 2 bases from V and 4 bases from J, with 11 bases in between. Germline assignment: CDR1 ENHRY and CDR2 SYGVKD. CDR3 bases: TGTGCCATCAGTGAGATGGGGGAGGGCACTGAAGCTTTCTTT. The encoded protein is CAISEMGEGTEAFF.

This chain uses TRBV5-6 with TRBJ2-2, with D maybe TRBD1 (5 bases). The V end lost 1 base, the J end lost 1 base, and 5 bases lay between the germline ends. The length of the CDR3 is 14 residues. From germline, CDR1 is SGHDT and CDR2 YYEEEE. The CDR3 DNA follows: TGTGCCAGCAGCTTGAGGGGGAACACCGGGGAGCTGTTTTTT. It yields the protein CASSLRGNTGELFF.

The sample holds a few counts of this clone. The CDR3 sequence is CASSPRGAGAHYGYTF. The DNA for the CDR3 is TGTGCCAGCAGCCCGCGGGGGGCAGGCGCTCACTATGGCTACACCTTC. This rearrangement joins TRBV5-6 to TRBJ1-2; maybe TRBD1 (6 bases). CDR1 and CDR2 from the germline V gene are SGHDT and YYEEEE. V lost 4 bases and J lost 3, with 19 bases in between. This CDR3 region has 16 residues.

V usage is TRBV13 and J usage is TRBJ2-1, with D possibly being TRBD2 (6 bases). The CDR3 length is 12 residues. Trimming cost V 4 bases and J 6 bases, with 7 bases left between them. Germline V gene sequence: CDR1 PRHDT, CDR2 FYEKMQ (reference sequence). In DNA, the CDR3 is TGTGCCAGCAGCTCGGGGGTCAATGAGCAGTTCTTC. Amino acids: CASSSGVNEQFF.

The rearrangement links TRBV15 to TRBJ2-3; D not certain. Germline assignment: CDR1 LNHNV and CDR2 YYDKDF (reference sequence). V lost 3 bases, J lost 2 bases, and 6 bases lay in between. The CDR3 has 13 amino acids. The CDR3 spells CATSSPNTDTQYF. The CDR3 DNA is TGTGCCACCAGCAGCCCCAACACAGATACGCAGTATTTT.

This clone was found once. The chain is built from TRBV10-1 and TRBJ2-3, with a tentative D call TRBD2 (5 bases). Germline loops: CDR1 WNHNN, CDR2 SYGVQD (reference sequence). With 2 bases removed from V and 0 bases from J, the gap between germline ends came to 21 bases. The CDR3 contains 19 residues. The CDR3 spells CASSEPFGGAAMSTDTQYF. DNA for the CDR3: TGCGCCAGCAGTGAGCCCTTTGGAGGAGCGGCCATGAGCACAGATACGCAGTATTTT.

This rearrangement joins TRBV5-1 to TRBJ2-5; 11 nucleotides align to TRBD1. With 4 bases clipped from V and 11 bases from J, the junction kept 10 bases outside the gene matches. Germline CDR1 is SGHRS and CDR2 is YFSETQ. This CDR3 is built from 14 residues. CDR3 loop: CASSVGQGVIEQYF. CDR3 bases: TGCGCCAGCAGCGTGGGACAGGGGGTAATTGAGCAGTACTTC.

The rearrangement links TRBV7-2 to TRBJ1-2; unclear D gene. This CDR3 region has 12 residues. The germline V and J ends were trimmed by 4 bases and 6 bases, with 9 bases remaining between them. Germline values: CDR1 SGHTA, CDR2 FQGNSA. The CDR3 DNA reads as TGTGCCAGCAGCTCCTGGCCCGATGGCTACACCTTC. Translating it yields CASSSWPDGYTF.

The table lists this clone with a few counts. The J gene is TRBJ2-7, the V gene TRBV4-3, with 8 bases identical to TRBD1. Germline CDR1 LGHNA, CDR2 YSLEER. V lost 4 bases, J lost 1 base, and 6 bases stayed unmatched. This CDR3 has 15 amino acids. CDR3 coding DNA: TGCGCCAGCAGCCCCGGACAGGGATGGTCCTACGAGCAGTACTTC. As protein: CASSPGQGWSYEQYF.

The chain has TRBV5-5 and TRBJ2-5; 8 positions agree with TRBD1. The last part of the DNA fits TRBJ2-7 better; the J call may be wrong. Germline V CDR1 and CDR2: SGHKS, YYEKEE (reference sequence). The CDR3 spans 14 residues. As DNA, the CDR3 is TGTGCCAGCAGCTTGTGGGACAGGACCTACGAGCAGTACTTC. This translates into CASSLWDRTYEQYF.

The chain joins TRBV7-9 to TRBJ2-2; 7 bases map to TRBD1. This CDR3 contains 15 residues. V shed 1 base and J 6 bases; nucleotides not matched to a gene: 5. The V gene's germline CDR1 is SEHNR and CDR2 FQNEAQ (reference sequence). DNA of the CDR3: TGTGCCAGCAGCTTAGGACAGGGTGACGCCGGGGAGCTGTTTTTT. It yields the protein CASSLGQGDAGELFF.

The V gene is TRBV6-1, the J gene TRBJ2-4, with TRBD1 matching over 9 bases. Germline CDR1 MNHNS, CDR2 SASEGT. This CDR3 has 15 residues. V was clipped by 4 bases and J by 4 bases; unmatched bases: 5. The CDR3 protein is CASSAGTGTKNIQYF. Written as DNA, the CDR3 is TGTGCCAGCAGTGCCGGGACAGGGACTAAAAACATTCAGTACTTC.

The chain uses TRBV28 and TRBJ2-3, with 16 bases fitting TRBD2. Germline V lookup: CDR1 MDHEN, CDR2 SYDVKM. Trimming cost V 2 bases and J 0 bases; bases outside gene matches: 2. This CDR3 contains 18 residues. The CDR3 loop is CASSLVGLAGGSTDTQYF. The CDR3 DNA is TGTGCCAGCAGTTTAGTGGGACTAGCGGGAGGGAGCACAGATACGCAGTATTTT.

This chain connects TRBV27 to TRBJ2-7; 8 positions agree with TRBD2. The CDR3 runs 14 residues. V dropped 2 bases and J dropped 2; count of bases not matched to a gene: 2. Germline V lookup: CDR1 MNHEY, CDR2 SMNVEV (reference sequence). The CDR3 DNA reads TGTGCCAGCAGTTTAGTAGCGGGGCCCTACGAGCAGTACTTC. Translating gives CASSLVAGPYEQYF.

The rearrangement uses TRBV28 and TRBJ2-7; D gene uncertain. V shed 6 bases and J shed 0 bases, with 9 bases lying between them. CDR3 length: 13 residues. The germline CDR1 and CDR2 sequences are MDHEN and SYDVKM. The CDR3 spells CASSRLSSYEQYF. The CDR3 DNA reads TGTGCCAGCAGCAGGTTGAGCTCCTACGAGCAGTACTTC.

This chain connects TRBV5-1 to TRBJ2-3; TRBD1 is a possible D gene (8 bases). The CDR3 extends over 14 amino acids. Germline V lookup: CDR1 SGHRS, CDR2 YFSETQ. The germline V and J ends were trimmed by 3 bases and 5 bases, with 13 bases remaining between them. The CDR3 bases are TGCGCCAGCAGCTCTACAGGGGGGGTAGATACGCAGTATTTT. As protein: CASSSTGGVDTQYF.

V usage is TRBV19 and J usage is TRBJ1-5, with D tentatively TRBD1 (5 bases). CDR1 is LNHDA and CDR2 is SQIVND in the germline V gene (reference sequence). The V gene lost 4 bases and the J gene lost 0 bases, with 19 bases spanning the gap. There are 18 residues in the CDR3. CDR3 coding DNA: TGTGCCAGTAGTAACGTGGGGATTGGACATTATAGCAATCAGCCCCAGCATTTT. The encoded protein is CASSNVGIGHYSNQPQHF.

The J gene is TRBJ2-4, the V gene TRBV6-5, with TRBD1 identical over 11 bases. The V gene end was trimmed by 4 bases and the J gene end by 3 bases; junction bases not matched to a gene: 2. The CDR3 runs 15 residues. CDR1 and CDR2 from the germline V gene are MNHEY and SVGAGI. CDR3 DNA sequence: TGTGCCAGCAGTTCGGGACAGGGGGACAAAAACATTCAGTACTTC. It yields the protein CASSSGQGDKNIQYF.

The V gene is TRBV7-2, the J gene TRBJ2-7; D possibly corresponds to TRBD1 (5 bases). Germline CDR1 is SGHTA and CDR2 is FQGNSA. The CDR3 covers 11 residues. Deletions cut 5 bases from V and 5 bases from J, with 7 bases between. CDR3 DNA: TGTGCCAGCAGCCCACAGGACGAGCAGTACTTC. The encoded protein is CASSPQDEQYF.

This chain links TRBV15 with TRBJ1-1; D is perhaps TRBD1 (6 bases). The germline V gene has CDR1 LNHNV and CDR2 YYDKDF (reference sequence). This CDR3 spans 15 amino acids. V lost 4 bases to trimming and J lost 1 base, with 13 bases between them. CDR3 sequence: CATSNRELGNTEAFF. DNA for the CDR3: TGTGCCACCAGCAACAGGGAGCTTGGGAACACTGAAGCTTTCTTT.

This clone was recorded a few times. Sequence at one end of the junction differs from germline and may be a read error. CDR3 DNA: TGTGCCAGCAGCGTCTCCCAAATCCACAAGGAGCAGTTCTTC. Amino acid sequence: CASSVSQIHKEQFF. The chain carries TRBV9 and TRBJ2-1; D unresolved. Germline loops: CDR1 SGDLS, CDR2 YYNGEE. The CDR3 contains 14 residues. Complete variable domain (other parts from reference TRBV9 and TRBJ2-1): DSGVTQTPKHLITATGQRVTLRCSPRSGDLSVYWYQQSLDQGLQFLIQYYNGEERAKGNILERFSAQQFPDLHSELNLSSLELGDSALYFCASSVSQIHKEQFFGPGTRLTVL.